The clone carrying this T cell receptor (beta chain) was picked up a small number of times. Its antigen is unidentified. The sample is drawn from a study of blood T cells in healthy people across ages. Study outcomes and limitations: One million T cells yielded diversity estimates that were considered underestimates. The recorded TCR beta diversity per million T cells decreased in a roughly linear manner with age. Higher diversity and more naive CD4+ cells were features of long-lived donors, compared to aged donors.

The second PCR ran about 6 to 12 cycles with a sample-barcoded 5' primer and J-beta primers. The study obtained at least 2.5 million CDR3-containing paired-end reads from every sample. TCRdb processed the 5' RACE reads anew with MiXCR; each CDR3 protein has one entry. The table shows 780,000 or so distinct CDR3 sequences, with about 56% occurring only once. Source material: blood. This sequence originates from a man in his forties in good health.

As DNA, the CDR3 is TGCAGGGGAGGGACTCAAAACATTCAGTACTTC. Protein: CRGGTQNIQYF. The rearrangement joins TRBV20-1 to TRBJ2-4; 7 bases agree with TRBD2. Germline V CDR1 and CDR2: DFQATT, SNEGSKA (reference sequence). The CDR3 spans 11 residues.